This TCR beta chain was sequenced during a study of shared clonotypes between healthy human individuals. Study at large: Each donor's CD8 memory used one plate, CD8 naive two, each CD4 subset three.

Only in-frame clones appear in the TCRdb table, and some are missing; sequencing was by immunoSEQ multiplex PCR. Of 500,000 to 550,000 clones in the sample, 95% to 96% were seen once. The CDR3 runs to 18 residues. J lost 2 bases, V lost 4 bases, and 12 bases had no gene match. Germline CDR1 reads SGHNT; CDR2 reads YYREEE (reference sequence). The authors divided CD4+ cells into CD45RA+ naive and CD45RA-negative memory subsets. This receptor was identified in a woman aged 30 to 39 in good health. This rearrangement joins TRBV5-4 to TRBJ2-1, with 10 positions matching TRBD2. Material: naive CD4+ T cells sorted from blood. As to subset: CD45RA+ positively selected. The CDR3 DNA is TGTGCCAGCAGCCCAGCAGGAGGACTAGCGGAGGCCTACAATGAGCAGTTCTTC. Its protein product is CASSPAGGLAEAYNEQFF.